The rows below give T cell receptor beta chains drawn from one sample of a study of shared clonotypes between healthy human individuals. The method was immunoSEQ multiplex PCR; TCRdb's version includes in-frame clones alone and lacks a portion of them. The sample has 2 million to 2.5 million clones, 80% to 95% seen once. Sequenced: naive CD4+ T cells from PBMCs. These receptors were collected from a man between 18 and 29 years old in good health. Some clones in this sample may be carry-over from other donors' samples. Both conserved end residues are part of each CDR3.

CDR3aa	j_gene	v_gene
CARSGTGVPDTQYF	TRBJ2-3	TRBV28
CASSNRRGGAGYGYTF	TRBJ1-2	TRBV5-5
CATSFGQGAIDTQYF	TRBJ2-3	TRBV15
CASTEAQGVTPLHF	TRBJ1-6	TRBV6-6
CASSLVGQGILYEQYF	TRBJ2-7	TRBV5-1
CASRLGLAGTSGANVLTF	TRBJ2-6	TRBV2
CASSYSPGPGLYEQYF	TRBJ2-7	TRBV6-6
CASSFARYGYTF	TRBJ1-2	TRBV28
CASSDQGRSGYTF	TRBJ1-2	TRBV7-8
CASSPDNEQFF	TRBJ2-1	TRBV5-6
CARSTDRELSGNTIYF	TRBJ1-3	TRBV5-1
CASSPRGGGVNEQYF	TRBJ2-7	TRBV7-9
CASSRLRQNQETQYF	TRBJ2-5	TRBV11-1
CASSQDPGRVRNEQFF	TRBJ2-1	TRBV4-2
CASSRYTTSRSYNEQFF	TRBJ2-1	TRBV7-2
CASSLLSGGGNEQFF	TRBJ2-1	TRBV5-1
CASSRAGVPEGSEQYF	TRBJ2-7	TRBV27
CASSFVAEAFF	TRBJ1-1	TRBV6-6
CAWSGETGPRNEQFF	TRBJ2-1	TRBV30
CASSLNRGDTQYF	TRBJ2-3	TRBV27
CASSLDTGEIREQYF	TRBJ2-7	TRBV11-2
CASRGGRENTEAFF	TRBJ1-1	TRBV2
CAISEPRGLADKETQYF	TRBJ2-5	TRBV10-3
CATLDGGSGSYEQYF	TRBJ2-7	TRBV6-5